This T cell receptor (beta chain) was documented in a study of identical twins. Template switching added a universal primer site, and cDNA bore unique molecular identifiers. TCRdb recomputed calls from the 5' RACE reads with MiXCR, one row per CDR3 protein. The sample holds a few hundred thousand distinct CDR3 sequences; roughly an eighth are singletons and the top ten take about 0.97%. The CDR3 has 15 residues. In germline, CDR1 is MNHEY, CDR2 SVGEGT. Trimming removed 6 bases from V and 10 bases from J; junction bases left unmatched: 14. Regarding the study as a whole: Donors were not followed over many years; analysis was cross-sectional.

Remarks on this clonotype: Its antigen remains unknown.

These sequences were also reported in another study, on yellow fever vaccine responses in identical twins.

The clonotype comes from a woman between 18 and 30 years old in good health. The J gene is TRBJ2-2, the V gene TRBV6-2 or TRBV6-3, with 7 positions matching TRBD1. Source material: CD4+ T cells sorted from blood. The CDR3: CASSQKPRGHAELFF. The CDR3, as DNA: TGTGCCAGCAGCCAGAAACCGAGGGGGCATGCGGAGCTGTTTTTT.